This TCR beta chain was found in a study of shared clonotypes between healthy human individuals. Healthy adults negative for HIV, lacking recent acute infections or vaccinations, served as donors. The donor cohort consisted entirely of Caucasian adults residing in Nashville, Tennessee. This clone showed up just once. The CDR3 runs 19 residues. V was shortened by 0 bases and J by 0 bases, with 21 bases between the two germline ends. CDR1 LNHNV and CDR2 YYDKDF come from the germline V gene (reference sequence). Generated by immunoSEQ multiplex PCR, the TCRdb table keeps only in-frame clones and is missing some. Of approximately 470,000 clones in the sample, about 72% are singletons; the top ten hold about 12%.

This TCR was sampled from a middle-aged woman in good health. Some clones in this sample may be carry-over from other donors' samples. This chain links TRBV15 with TRBJ2-7, with D perhaps TRBD2 (6 bases). The sequencing input was PBMCs. CDR3 coding DNA: TGTGCCACCAGCAGAGATTATACCGTGGAGGGACTGACCTCCTACGAGCAGTACTTC. Amino acid sequence: CATSRDYTVEGLTSYEQYF.